This TCR beta chain was identified during a study of CD4+ T cells in melanoma. V lost 1 base and J 6 bases, leaving 7 bases between the germline ends. CDR3 length: 13 amino acids. Germline lookup yields CDR1 MGHRA and CDR2 YSYEKL. Assay: immunoSEQ multiplex PCR; the TCRdb copy retains only in-frame clones and omits some. The sample consists of 15,000 to 20,000 clones, over 70% of them appearing once. The study's findings and limits: A reported correlation linked neoantigen-specific CD4+ T cells to CD8+, macrophage and B cell function. In melanoma, neoantigen-specific CD4+ T cells reportedly differed in differentiation state.

This clone was detected once. Its antigen is still unknown. The genes are TRBV4-1 and TRBJ2-1; no clear D. The receptor was isolated from a human donor with melanoma. The sequencing sample was made of cells from a culture (not recorded whether cultured in vitro). DNA of the CDR3: TGCGCCAGCAGCCAAGTGGGTCTCAATGAGCAGTTCTTC. It yields the protein CASSQVGLNEQFF.